This entry lists 5 T cell receptor beta chains sequenced from one sample in a study of molecular identifiers for immune sequencing clone quantification. TCRdb recomputed calls from the PCR reads with MiXCR, one row per CDR3 protein. There are approximately 550,000 distinct CDR3 sequences in the sample; about a fifth occur only once, and roughly 0.81% lies in the top ten. Sequencing input: naive CD8+ T cells from blood, with Jurkat cell RNA spiked in. Sample subset: FACS-sorted CD8+CD4-CCR7+CD45RA+ naive T cells. Every receptor here comes from a human donor in good health. Some libraries in this study had Jurkat cell RNA spiked in.

This clonotype appeared many times. The chain has TRBV4-1 and TRBJ1-5; 9 bases match TRBD1. Unmatched junction bases numbered 7, after V lost 1 base and J lost 6 bases. Germline V gives CDR1 MGHRA, CDR2 YSYEKL. The CDR3 spans 16 residues. The CDR3 coding sequence is TGCGCCAGCAGCCAAGCTCCAGACAGGGGGGGTCAGCCCCAGCATTTT. Translated, it gives CASSQAPDRGGQPQHF.

This clonotype occurred many times. The chain has TRBV7-2 and TRBJ1-1; 11 bases agree with TRBD1. This CDR3 has 15 amino acids. Trimming took 3 bases from V and 4 from J; bases not matched to a gene: 4. CDR1 is SGHTA, CDR2 FQGNSA, per germline. The CDR3 region is CASSFGQGAGTEAFF. Here the CDR3 DNA reads TGTGCCAGCAGCTTCGGACAGGGGGCTGGCACTGAAGCTTTCTTT.

This clonotype was counted a few times. The chain joins TRBV30 to TRBJ2-3, with 7 bases lining up with TRBD2. The germline V gene encodes CDR1 GTSNPN and CDR2 SVGIG (reference sequence). Trimming cost V 3 bases and J 2 bases; bases outside gene matches: 5. The CDR3 extends over 14 amino acids. DNA of the CDR3: TGTGCCTGGAGCAGGACTAGATTCACAGATACGCAGTATTTT. Its protein product is CAWSRTRFTDTQYF. The variable domain in full, completed from reference TRBV30 and TRBJ2-3, reads SQTIHQWPATLVQPVGSPLSLECTVEGTSNPNLYWYRQAAGRGLQLLFYSVGIGQISSEVPQNLSASRPQDRQFILSSKKLLLSDSGFYLCAWSRTRFTDTQYFGPGTRLTVL.

Many counts were recorded for this clonotype. The chain recombines TRBV6-2 or TRBV6-3 with TRBJ2-3, with 7 bases fitting TRBD2. Germline trimming cut 8 bases from V and 4 bases from J; bases unmatched to any gene: 12. This CDR3 is 15 amino acids long. Germline assignment: CDR1 MNHEY and CDR2 SVGEGT. CDR3 DNA sequence: TGTGCCAGCGATGGCCCGACTAGCTCGGCAGATACGCAGTATTTT. Encoded protein: CASDGPTSSADTQYF.

As regards this clonotype: It may be a read error: a sequence one base away is much more abundant. The chain couples TRBV2 to TRBJ2-3, with D perhaps TRBD2 (6 bases). Trimming stripped 4 bases from V and 0 bases from J, with 26 bases between. CDR3 length: 20 amino acids. Germline loops: CDR1 SNHLY, CDR2 FYNNEI. CDR3 nucleotide sequence: TGTGCCAGCAGTGTAAACATCGGGACTGCACCCGAATCTAGCACAGATACGCAGTATTTT. Translation: CASSVNIGTAPESSTDTQYF. Supplemented by reference TRBV2 and TRBJ2-3, the full variable domain reads EPEVTQTPSHQVTQMGQEVILRCVPISNHLYFYWYRQILGQKVEFLVSFYNNEISEKSEIFDDQFSVERPDGSNFTLKIRSTKLEDSAMYFCASSVNIGTAPESSTDTQYFGPGTRLTVL.